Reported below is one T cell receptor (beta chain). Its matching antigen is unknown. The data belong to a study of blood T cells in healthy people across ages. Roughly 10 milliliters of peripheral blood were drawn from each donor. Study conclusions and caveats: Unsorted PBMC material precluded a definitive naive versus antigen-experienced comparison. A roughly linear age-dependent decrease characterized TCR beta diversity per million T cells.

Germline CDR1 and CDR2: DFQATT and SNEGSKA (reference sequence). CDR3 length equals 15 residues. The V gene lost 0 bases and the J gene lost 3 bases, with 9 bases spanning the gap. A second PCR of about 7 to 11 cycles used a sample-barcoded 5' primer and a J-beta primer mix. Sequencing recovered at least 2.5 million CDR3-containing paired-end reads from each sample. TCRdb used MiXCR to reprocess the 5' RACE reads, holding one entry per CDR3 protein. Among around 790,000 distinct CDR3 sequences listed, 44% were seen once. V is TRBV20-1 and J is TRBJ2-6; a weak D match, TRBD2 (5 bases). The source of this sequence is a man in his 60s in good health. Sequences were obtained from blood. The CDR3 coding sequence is TGCAGTGCTAGAGATAGAGGAGGTGGGGCCAACGTCCTGACTTTC. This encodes CSARDRGGGANVLTF.